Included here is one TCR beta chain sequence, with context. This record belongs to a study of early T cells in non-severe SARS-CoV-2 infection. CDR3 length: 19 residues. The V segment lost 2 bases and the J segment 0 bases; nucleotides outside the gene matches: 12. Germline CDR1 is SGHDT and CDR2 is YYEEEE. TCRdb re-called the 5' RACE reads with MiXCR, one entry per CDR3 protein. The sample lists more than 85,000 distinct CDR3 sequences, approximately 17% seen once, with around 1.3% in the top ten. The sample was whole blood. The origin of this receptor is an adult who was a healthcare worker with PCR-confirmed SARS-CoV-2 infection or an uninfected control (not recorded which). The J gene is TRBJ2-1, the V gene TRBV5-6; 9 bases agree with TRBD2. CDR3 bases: TGTGCCAGCAGCTTTGGCCTAGCGGGAACCGAGAGCTCCTACAATGAGCAGTTCTTC. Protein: CASSFGLAGTESSYNEQFF.